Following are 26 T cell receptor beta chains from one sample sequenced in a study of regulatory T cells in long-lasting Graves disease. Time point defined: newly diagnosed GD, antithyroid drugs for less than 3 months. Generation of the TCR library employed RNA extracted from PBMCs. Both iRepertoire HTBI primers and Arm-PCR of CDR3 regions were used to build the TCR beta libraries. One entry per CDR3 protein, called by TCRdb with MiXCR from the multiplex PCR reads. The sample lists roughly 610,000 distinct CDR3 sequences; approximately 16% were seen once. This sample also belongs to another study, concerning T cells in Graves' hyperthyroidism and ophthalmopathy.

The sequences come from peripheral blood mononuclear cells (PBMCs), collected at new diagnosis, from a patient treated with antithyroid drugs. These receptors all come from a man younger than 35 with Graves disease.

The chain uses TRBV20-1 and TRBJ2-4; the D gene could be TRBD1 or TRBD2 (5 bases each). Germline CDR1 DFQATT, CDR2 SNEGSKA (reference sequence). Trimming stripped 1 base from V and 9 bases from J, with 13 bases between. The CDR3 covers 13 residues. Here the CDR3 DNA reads TGCAGTGCTAGAGTACTGGGACGGGGCATTCAGTACTTC. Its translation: CSARVLGRGIQYF.

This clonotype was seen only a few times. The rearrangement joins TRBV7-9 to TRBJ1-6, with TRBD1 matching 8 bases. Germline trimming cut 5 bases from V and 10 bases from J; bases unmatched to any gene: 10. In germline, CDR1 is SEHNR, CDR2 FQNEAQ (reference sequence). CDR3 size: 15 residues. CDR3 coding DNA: TGTGCCAGCAGCACCGCCGGGACAGGCCAGTCACCCCTCCACTTT. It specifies CASSTAGTGQSPLHF.

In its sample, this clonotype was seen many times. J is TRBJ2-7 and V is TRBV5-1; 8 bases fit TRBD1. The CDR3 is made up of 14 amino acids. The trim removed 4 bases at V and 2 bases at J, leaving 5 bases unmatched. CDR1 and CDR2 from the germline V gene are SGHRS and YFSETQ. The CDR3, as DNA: TGCGCCAGCAGCACCTGGACAGGGACCTACGAGCAGTACTTC. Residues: CASSTWTGTYEQYF.

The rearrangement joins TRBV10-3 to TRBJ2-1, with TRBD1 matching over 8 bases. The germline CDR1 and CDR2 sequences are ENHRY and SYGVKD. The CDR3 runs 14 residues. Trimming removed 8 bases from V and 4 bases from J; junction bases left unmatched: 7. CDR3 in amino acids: CAIAGDRQYNEQFF. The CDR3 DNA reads TGTGCCATCGCTGGGGACAGGCAATACAATGAGCAGTTCTTC.

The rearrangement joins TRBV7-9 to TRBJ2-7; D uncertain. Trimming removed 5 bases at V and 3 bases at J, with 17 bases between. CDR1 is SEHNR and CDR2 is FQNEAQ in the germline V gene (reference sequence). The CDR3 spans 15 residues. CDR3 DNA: TGTGCCAGCAGCCCAACCAAGACAAAGCACTACGAGCAGTACTTC. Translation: CASSPTKTKHYEQYF.

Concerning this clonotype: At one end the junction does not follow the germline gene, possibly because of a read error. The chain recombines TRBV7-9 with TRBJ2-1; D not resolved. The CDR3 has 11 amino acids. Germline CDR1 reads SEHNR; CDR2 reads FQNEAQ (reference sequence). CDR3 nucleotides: TGTGCCCTTTCCTCCTACAGTGAGCAGTTCTTC. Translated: CALSSYSEQFF.

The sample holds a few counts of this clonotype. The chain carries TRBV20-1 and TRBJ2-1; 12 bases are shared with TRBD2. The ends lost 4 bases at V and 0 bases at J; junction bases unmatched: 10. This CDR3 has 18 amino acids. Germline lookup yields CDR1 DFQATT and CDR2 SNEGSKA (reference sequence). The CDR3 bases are TGCAGTGCTACGCGACTAGCGGGAGATTCGAGCTCCTACAATGAGCAGTTCTTC. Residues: CSATRLAGDSSSYNEQFF.

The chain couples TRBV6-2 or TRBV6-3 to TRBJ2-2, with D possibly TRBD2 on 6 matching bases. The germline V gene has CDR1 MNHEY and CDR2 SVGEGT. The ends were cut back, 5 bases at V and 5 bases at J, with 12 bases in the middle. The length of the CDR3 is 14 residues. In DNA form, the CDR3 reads TGTGCCAGCAGTCTCCAACTAGCAACCGGGGAGCTGTTTTTT. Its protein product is CASSLQLATGELFF.

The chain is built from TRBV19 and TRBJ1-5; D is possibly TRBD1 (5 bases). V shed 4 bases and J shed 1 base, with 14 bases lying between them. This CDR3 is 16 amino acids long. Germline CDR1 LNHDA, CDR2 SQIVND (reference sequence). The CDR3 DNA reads TGTGCCAGTAGTACCGGGGCGAGGCAGAGCAATCAGCCCCAGCATTTT. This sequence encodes CASSTGARQSNQPQHF. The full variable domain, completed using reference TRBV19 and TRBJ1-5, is DGGITQSPKYLFRKEGQNVTLSCEQNLNHDAMYWYRQDPGQGLRLIYYSQIVNDFQKGDIAEGYSVSREKKESFPLTVTSAQKNPTAFYLCASSTGARQSNQPQHFGDGTRLSIL.

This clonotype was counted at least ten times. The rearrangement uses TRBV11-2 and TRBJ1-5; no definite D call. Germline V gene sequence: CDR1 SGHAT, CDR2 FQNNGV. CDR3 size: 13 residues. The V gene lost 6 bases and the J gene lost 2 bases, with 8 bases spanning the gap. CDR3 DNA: TGTGCCAGCAGTTCCGAGCGCAATCAGCCCCAGCATTTT. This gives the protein CASSSERNQPQHF. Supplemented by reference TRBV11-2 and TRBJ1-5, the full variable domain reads EAGVAQSPRYKIIEKRQSVAFWCNPISGHATLYWYQQILGQGPKLLIQFQNNGVVDDSQLPKDRFSAERLKGVDSTLKIQPAKLEDSAVYLCASSSERNQPQHFGDGTRLSIL.

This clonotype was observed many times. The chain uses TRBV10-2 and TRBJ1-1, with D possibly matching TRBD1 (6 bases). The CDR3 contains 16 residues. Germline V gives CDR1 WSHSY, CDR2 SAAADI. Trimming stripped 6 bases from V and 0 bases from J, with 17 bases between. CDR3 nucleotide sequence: TGCGCCAGCAGCAGGGGCGTACATTTAATGAACACTGAAGCTTTCTTT. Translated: CASSRGVHLMNTEAFF.

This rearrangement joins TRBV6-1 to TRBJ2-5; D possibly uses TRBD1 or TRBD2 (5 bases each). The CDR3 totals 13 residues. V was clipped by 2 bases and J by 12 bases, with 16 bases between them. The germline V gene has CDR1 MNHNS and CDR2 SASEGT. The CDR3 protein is CASSESGQQNEYF. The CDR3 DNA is TGTGCCAGCAGTGAATCGGGGCAGCAAAATGAGTACTTC.

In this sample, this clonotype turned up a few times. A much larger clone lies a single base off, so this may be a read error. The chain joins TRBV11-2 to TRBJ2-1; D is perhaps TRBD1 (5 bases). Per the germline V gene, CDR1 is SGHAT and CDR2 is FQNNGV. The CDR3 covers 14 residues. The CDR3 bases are TGTGCCGGCAGCCCCCAGGGCCCAGGCTATGAGCGGTTCTTC. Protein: CAGSPQGPGYERFF.

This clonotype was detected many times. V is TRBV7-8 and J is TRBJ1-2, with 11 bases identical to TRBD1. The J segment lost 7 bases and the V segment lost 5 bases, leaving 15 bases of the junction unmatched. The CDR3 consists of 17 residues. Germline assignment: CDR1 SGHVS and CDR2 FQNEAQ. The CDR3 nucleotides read TGTGCCAGCAGCCGCAGACTAGACCCGGGACAGGGGGGTGGCTACACCTTC. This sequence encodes CASSRRLDPGQGGGYTF.

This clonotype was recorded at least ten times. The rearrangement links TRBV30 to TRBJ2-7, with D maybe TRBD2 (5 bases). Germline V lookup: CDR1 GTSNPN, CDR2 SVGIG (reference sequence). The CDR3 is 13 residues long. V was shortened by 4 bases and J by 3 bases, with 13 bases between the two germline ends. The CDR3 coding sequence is TGTGCCTGGATGAGGGCAGGCCTCTACGAGCAGTACTTC. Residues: CAWMRAGLYEQYF. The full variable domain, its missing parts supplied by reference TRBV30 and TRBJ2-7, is SQTIHQWPATLVQPVGSPLSLECTVEGTSNPNLYWYRQAAGRGLQLLFYSVGIGQISSEVPQNLSASRPQDRQFILSSKKLLLSDSGFYLCAWMRAGLYEQYFGPGTRLTVT.

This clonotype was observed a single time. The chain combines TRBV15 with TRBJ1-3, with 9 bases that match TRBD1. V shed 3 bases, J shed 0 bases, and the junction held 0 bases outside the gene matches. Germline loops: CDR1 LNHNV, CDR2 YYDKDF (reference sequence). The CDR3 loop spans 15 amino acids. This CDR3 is CATSRDRGSGNTIYF. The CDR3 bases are TGTGCCACCAGCAGGGACAGGGGCTCTGGAAACACCATATATTTT.

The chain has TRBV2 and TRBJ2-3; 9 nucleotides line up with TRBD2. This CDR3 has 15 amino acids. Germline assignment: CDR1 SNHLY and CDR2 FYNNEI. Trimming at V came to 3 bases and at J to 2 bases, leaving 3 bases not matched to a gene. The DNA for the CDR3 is TGTGCCAGCAGTGATGGACTAGCGAACACAGATACGCAGTATTTT. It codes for CASSDGLANTDTQYF.

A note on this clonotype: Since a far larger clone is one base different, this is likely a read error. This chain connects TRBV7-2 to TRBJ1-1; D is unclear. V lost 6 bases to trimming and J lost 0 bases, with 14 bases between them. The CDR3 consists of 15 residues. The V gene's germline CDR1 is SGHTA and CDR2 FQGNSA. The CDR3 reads CASSSRFEVNTEAFF. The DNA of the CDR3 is TGTGCCAGCAGTAGTCGATTCGAGGTGAACACTGAAGCTTTCTTT.

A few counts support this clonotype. DNA for the CDR3: TGTGCCAGCAGCGACTTTCCCGGGGATACTTACTCGGCTTTCTTT. Its translation: CASSDFPGDTYSAFF. The chain carries TRBV7-2 and TRBJ1-1, with D uncertain. V was clipped by 5 bases and J by 11 bases, with 24 bases between them. The CDR3 has 15 amino acids. Germline V lookup: CDR1 SGHTA, CDR2 FQGNSA.

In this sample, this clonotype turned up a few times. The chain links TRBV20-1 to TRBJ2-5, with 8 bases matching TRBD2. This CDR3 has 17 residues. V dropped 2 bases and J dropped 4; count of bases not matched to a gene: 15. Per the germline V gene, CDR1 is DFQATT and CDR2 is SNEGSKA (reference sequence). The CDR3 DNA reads TGCAGTGCTAGACGCGGGGGCGCGGGAGGCATGGGAGAGACCCAGTACTTC. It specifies CSARRGGAGGMGETQYF.

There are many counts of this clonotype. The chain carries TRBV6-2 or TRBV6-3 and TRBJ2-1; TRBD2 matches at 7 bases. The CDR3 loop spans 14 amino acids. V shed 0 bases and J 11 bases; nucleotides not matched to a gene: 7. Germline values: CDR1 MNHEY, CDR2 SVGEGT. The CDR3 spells CASSYSSLAAKQFF. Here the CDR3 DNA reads TGTGCCAGCAGTTACTCGAGTCTAGCGGCCAAGCAGTTCTTC.

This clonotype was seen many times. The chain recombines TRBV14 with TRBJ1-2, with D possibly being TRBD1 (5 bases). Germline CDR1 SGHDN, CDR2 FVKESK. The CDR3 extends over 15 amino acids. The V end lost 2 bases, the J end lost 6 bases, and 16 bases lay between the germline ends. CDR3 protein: CASSQFQGPAHGYTF. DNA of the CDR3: TGTGCCAGCAGCCAATTTCAGGGACCTGCCCATGGCTACACCTTC. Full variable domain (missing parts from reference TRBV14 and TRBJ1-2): EAGVTQFPSHSVIEKGQTVTLRCDPISGHDNLYWYRRVMGKEIKFLLHFVKESKQDESGMPNNRFLAERTGGTYSTLKVQPAELEDSGVYFCASSQFQGPAHGYTFGSGTRLTVV.

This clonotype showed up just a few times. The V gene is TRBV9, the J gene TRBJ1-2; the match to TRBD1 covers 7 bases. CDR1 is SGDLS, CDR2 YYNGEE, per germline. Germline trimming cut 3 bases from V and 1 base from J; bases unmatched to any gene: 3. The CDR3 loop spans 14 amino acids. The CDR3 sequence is CASSAGDSNYGYTF. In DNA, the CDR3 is TGTGCCAGCAGCGCTGGGGACAGTAACTATGGCTACACCTTC.

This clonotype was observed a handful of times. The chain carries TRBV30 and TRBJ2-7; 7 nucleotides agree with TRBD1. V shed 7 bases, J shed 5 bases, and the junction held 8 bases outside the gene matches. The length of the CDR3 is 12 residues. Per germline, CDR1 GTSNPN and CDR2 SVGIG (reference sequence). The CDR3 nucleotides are TGTGCCTCGGGACAGTGGGGAGACGAGCAGTACTTC. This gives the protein CASGQWGDEQYF.

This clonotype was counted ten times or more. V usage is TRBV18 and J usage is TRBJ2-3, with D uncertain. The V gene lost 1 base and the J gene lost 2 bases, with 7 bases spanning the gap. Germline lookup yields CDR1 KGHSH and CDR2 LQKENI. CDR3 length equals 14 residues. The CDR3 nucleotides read TGTGCCAGCTCACCACTATCGGACACAGATACGCAGTATTTT. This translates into CASSPLSDTDTQYF. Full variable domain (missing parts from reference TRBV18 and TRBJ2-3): NAGVMQNPRHLVRRRGQEARLRCSPMKGHSHVYWYRQLPEEGLKFMVYLQKENIIDESGMPKERFSAEFPKEGPSILRIQQVVRGDSAAYFCASSPLSDTDTQYFGPGTRLTVL.

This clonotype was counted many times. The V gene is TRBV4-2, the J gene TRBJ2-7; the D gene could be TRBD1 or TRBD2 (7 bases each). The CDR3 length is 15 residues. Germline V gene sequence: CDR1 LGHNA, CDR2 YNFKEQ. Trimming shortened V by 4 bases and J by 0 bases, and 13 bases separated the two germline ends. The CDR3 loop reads CASSRGGDSSYEQYF. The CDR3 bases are TGTGCCAGCAGCCGGGGAGGGGACAGCTCCTACGAGCAGTACTTC.